This TCR beta chain was recovered during a study of blood T cell repertoires in COVID-19 (dated by TCRdb to about 2020). Study-wide context: Samples from collaborators originated in the United States, Italy and Spain and spanned both the acute and convalescent phases of COVID-19. The repertoires were released in a freely available public database meant as a resource for research on the immune response to SARS-CoV-2. Subjects who had been exposed to COVID-19, were actively infected with it, or had recovered from it provided the deeply sampled blood TCRbeta repertoires that made up the dataset. The samples were drawn from the first 160 participants of the ongoing ImmuneRACE study and from 950 to 1,500 subjects provided by 6 global collaborators. Where HLA class I and class II types were available, the types were taken from metadata supplied by the sample provider, not from assay-based typing. The prospective study material was composed of cDNA or gDNA derived from T cells, B-cell-depleted T cells, or PBMCs. A de-identified subject ID, COVID-19 status, age in years and sex were almost always included in the sample metadata. General findings and caveats noted by the study authors: Clinical and demographic metadata were provided uncurated, with the amount varying by source and participant.

The CDR3 sequence holds 14 residues, the cysteine and phenylalanine included. CDR3 DNA is the only sequence kept; it has 42 bases, read in frame from the first base. CDR1 and CDR2 are read off the germline V gene (reference sequence) as LNHDA and SQIVND. The germline V and J ends show losses of 2 bases and 5 bases respectively, and no gene match explains 4 bases of the junction. The collaborating institutions used their own protocols to collect whole blood in K2EDTA tubes. For TCRbeta analysis, collaborator samples were shipped as frozen whole blood, as isolated PBMCs, or as DNA extracted from either sample type. The immunoSEQ Assay, a bias-controlled multiplex PCR, was used to amplify TCRbeta CDR3 regions from genomic DNA. In the source study's methods: The number of nucleated cells in each sample was estimated by amplification of reference gene primers within the assay. To quantify the absolute abundance of each unique TCRbeta CDR3 rearrangement, sequence reads were collapsed and filtered. For each sample, productive Simpson clonality was calculated as the square root of Simpson's diversity index over productive rearrangements. In TCRdb, the immuneACCESS table is reduced to in-frame sequences with V and J assigned. These tables do not hold every clone; where another copy was compared, an unresolved V gene accounts for under half, and the others remain unexplained. V and J calls and clone size are as listed in that table; D and trimming were resolved from the DNA. Counted in this sample were 130,000 or so clones; around 80% of them appeared once. The ten largest make up roughly 17% of the sample.

This clone is a singleton in its sample. Its binding antigen is unknown. Qualities for individual bases were not recorded, and no much larger clone is one base off. This CDR3 is also generated by other DNA sequences in the sample. The sequence links TRBV19 to TRBJ1-1, with TRBD1 identical over 8 junction bases. Sample: peripheral blood. This receptor was identified in a man aged 45-60 years with acute or convalescent COVID-19. The base sequence is TGTGCCAGTAGTATAAGAGACAGGGGAACTGAAGCTTTCTTT. It translates as CASSIRDRGTEAFF.